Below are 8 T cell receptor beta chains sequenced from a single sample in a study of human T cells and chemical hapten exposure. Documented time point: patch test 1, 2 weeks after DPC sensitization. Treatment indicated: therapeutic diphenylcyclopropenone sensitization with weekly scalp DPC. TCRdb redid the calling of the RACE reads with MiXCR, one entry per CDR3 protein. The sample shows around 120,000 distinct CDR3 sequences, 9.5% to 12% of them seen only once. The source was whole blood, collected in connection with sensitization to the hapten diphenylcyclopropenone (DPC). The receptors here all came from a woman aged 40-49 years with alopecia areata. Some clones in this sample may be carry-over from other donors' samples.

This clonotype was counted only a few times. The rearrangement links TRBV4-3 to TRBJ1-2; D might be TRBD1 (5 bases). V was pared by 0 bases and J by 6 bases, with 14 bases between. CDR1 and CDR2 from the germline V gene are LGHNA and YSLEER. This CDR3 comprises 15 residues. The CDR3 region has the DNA TGCGCCAGCAGCCAAGAGGTGGGGACCCGAGATGGCTACACCTTC. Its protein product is CASSQEVGTRDGYTF.

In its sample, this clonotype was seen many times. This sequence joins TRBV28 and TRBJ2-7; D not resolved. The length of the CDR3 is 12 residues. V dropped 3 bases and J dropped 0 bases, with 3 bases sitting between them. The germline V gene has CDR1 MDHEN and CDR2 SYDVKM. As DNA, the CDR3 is TGTGCCAGCAGTTTCCCCTCCTACGAGCAGTACTTC. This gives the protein CASSFPSYEQYF.

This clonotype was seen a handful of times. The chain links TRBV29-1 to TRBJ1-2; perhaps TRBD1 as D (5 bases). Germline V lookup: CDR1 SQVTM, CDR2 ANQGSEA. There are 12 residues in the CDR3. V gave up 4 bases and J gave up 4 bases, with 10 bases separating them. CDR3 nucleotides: TGCAGCGTTGGTCGGGACGGCTATGGCTACACCTTC. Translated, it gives CSVGRDGYGYTF.

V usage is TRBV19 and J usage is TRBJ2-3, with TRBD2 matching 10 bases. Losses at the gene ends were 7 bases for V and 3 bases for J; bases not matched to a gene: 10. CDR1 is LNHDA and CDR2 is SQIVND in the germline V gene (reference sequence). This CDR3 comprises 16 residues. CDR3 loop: CASTGQAGGRTDTQYF. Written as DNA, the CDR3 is TGTGCCAGTACCGGCCAAGCGGGAGGGCGAACAGATACGCAGTATTTT.

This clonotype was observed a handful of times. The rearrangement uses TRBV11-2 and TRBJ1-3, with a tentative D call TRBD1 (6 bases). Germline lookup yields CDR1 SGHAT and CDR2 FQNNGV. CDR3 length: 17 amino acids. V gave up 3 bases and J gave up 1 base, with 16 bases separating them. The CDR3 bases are TGTGCCAGCAGCTTCCCGACAGGTCGCTCTTCTGGAAACACCATATATTTT. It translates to CASSFPTGRSSGNTIYF.

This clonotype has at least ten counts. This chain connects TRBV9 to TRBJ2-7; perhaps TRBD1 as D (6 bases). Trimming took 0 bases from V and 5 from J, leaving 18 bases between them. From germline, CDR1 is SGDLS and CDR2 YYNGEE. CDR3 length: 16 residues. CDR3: CASSVGSAGERNEQYF. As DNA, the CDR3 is TGTGCCAGCAGCGTAGGATCGGCAGGGGAAAGGAACGAGCAGTACTTC.

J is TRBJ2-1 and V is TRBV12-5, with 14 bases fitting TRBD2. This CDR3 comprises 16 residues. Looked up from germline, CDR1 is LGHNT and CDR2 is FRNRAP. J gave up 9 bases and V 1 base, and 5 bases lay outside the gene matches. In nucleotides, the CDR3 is TGTGCTAGTGGTTTGGGGGGACTAGCGGGAGACGGTGAGCAGTTCTTC. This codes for CASGLGGLAGDGEQFF.

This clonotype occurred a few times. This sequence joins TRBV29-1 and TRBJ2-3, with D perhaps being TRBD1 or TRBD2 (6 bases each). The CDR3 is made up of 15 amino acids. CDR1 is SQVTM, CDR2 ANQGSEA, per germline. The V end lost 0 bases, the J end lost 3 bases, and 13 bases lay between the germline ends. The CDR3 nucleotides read TGCAGCGTTGAAGAGGGGGGCGGTTGGACAGATACGCAGTATTTT. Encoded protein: CSVEEGGGWTDTQYF.